These 23 T cell receptor beta chains originate from one sample sequenced in a study of control samples from healthy donors and cancer patients. Sequencing used immunoSEQ multiplex PCR; TCRdb keeps in-frame clones, though not all of them. With roughly 200,000 clones in the sample, the ten largest clones hold approximately 2.2%. The material sequenced was blood. Receptors originate from a woman aged 30 to 39 in good health.

This chain links TRBV3-1 (or the pseudogene TRBV3-2) with TRBJ2-6; D unresolved. The CDR3 totals 11 residues. Trimming removed 7 bases at V and 2 bases at J, with 0 bases between. Germline assignment: CDR1 LGHDT and CDR2 YNNKEL (reference sequence). CDR3 coding DNA: TGTGCCAGCACTGGGGCCAACGTCCTGACTTTC. It encodes CASTGANVLTF.

This chain uses TRBV5-1 with TRBJ2-6; perhaps TRBD1 as D (6 bases). This CDR3 contains 18 residues. The germline gives CDR1 SGHRS, CDR2 YFSETQ. Trimming left V 1 base short and J 0 bases short, with 14 bases between. This CDR3 reads CASSLIPGQLSGANVLTF. Here the CDR3 DNA reads TGCGCCAGCAGCTTGATACCCGGACAGCTCTCTGGGGCCAACGTCCTGACTTTC. The full variable domain, rest sourced from reference TRBV5-1 and TRBJ2-6, is KAGVTQTPRYLIKTRGQQVTLSCSPISGHRSVSWYQQTPGQGLQFLFEYFSETQRNKGNFPGRFSGRQFSNSRSEMNVSTLELGDSALYLCASSLIPGQLSGANVLTFGAGSRLTVL.

The CDR3 DNA is TGTGCCACCAGCTCTCGAAGGGACGTCAATCAGCCCCAGCATTTT. It codes for CATSSRRDVNQPQHF. The chain combines TRBV15 with TRBJ1-5; TRBD1 is a possible D gene (5 bases). Between the trimmed V and J ends, which lost 5 bases and 3 bases, there was a span of 14 bases. Germline CDR1 LNHNV, CDR2 YYDKDF (reference sequence). The CDR3 length is 15 residues.

CDR3 DNA: TGTGCCAGCAGCCCTGGGGGGGGCAATCAGCCCCAGCATTTT. Its translation is CASSPGGGNQPQHF. V gene TRBV7-9 combines with J gene TRBJ1-5, with D perhaps TRBD1 (5 bases). This CDR3 has 14 amino acids. Germline CDR1 is SEHNR and CDR2 is FQNEAQ (reference sequence). V was cut by 5 bases and J by 2 bases, with 10 bases left in between.

The V and J genes are TRBV28 and TRBJ2-2; the D is unclear. CDR1 is MDHEN and CDR2 is SYDVKM in the germline V gene. V was cut by 6 bases and J by 0 bases, with 14 bases left in between. This CDR3 is built from 16 residues. The CDR3 DNA sequence: TGTGCCAGCAGCCCATACACGTCTACGAACACCGGGGAGCTGTTTTTT. Amino acid sequence: CASSPYTSTNTGELFF.

CDR3 in amino acids: CASLRGHPTYEQYF. The CDR3 DNA reads TGCGCCAGCCTACGGGGCCACCCAACCTACGAGCAGTACTTC. The chain carries TRBV23-1 and TRBJ2-7; D assignment may be TRBD1 or TRBD2 (5 bases each). TRBV23-1 is labeled an ORF, and its function is uncertain. Trimming stripped 8 bases from V and 2 bases from J, with 16 bases between. The CDR3 has 14 residues.

The chain uses TRBV4-1 and TRBJ1-4, with TRBD1 matching over 8 bases. CDR3 length: 16 amino acids. Germline assignment: CDR1 MGHRA and CDR2 YSYEKL. Trimming removed 2 bases from V and 10 bases from J; junction bases left unmatched: 12. CDR3 DNA: TGCGCCAGCAGCCAACCCGGGACAGGTCGCGAGGGAAAACTGTTTTTT. It translates to CASSQPGTGREGKLFF.

This chain joins TRBV30 and TRBJ1-6; D is unresolved. Germline CDR1 reads GTSNPN; CDR2 reads SVGIG (reference sequence). V was shortened by 0 bases and J by 11 bases, with 20 bases between the two germline ends. This CDR3 has 16 residues. CDR3 sequence reads: CAWSVLYSPGGAPLHF. In nucleotides, the CDR3 is TGTGCCTGGAGTGTACTATACAGTCCGGGAGGCGCACCCCTCCACTTT. The whole variable domain, remainder taken from reference TRBV30 and TRBJ1-6, is SQTIHQWPATLVQPVGSPLSLECTVEGTSNPNLYWYRQAAGRGLQLLFYSVGIGQISSEVPQNLSASRPQDRQFILSSKKLLLSDSGFYLCAWSVLYSPGGAPLHFGNGTRLTVT.

The chain is built from TRBV7-9 and TRBJ1-4, with D unresolved. V was pared by 0 bases and J by 1 base, with 6 bases between. This CDR3 has 15 residues. Germline V gene lookup returns CDR1 SEHNR and CDR2 FQNEAQ (reference sequence). The chain's CDR3 is CASSLADGTNEKLFF. The CDR3 DNA reads TGTGCCAGCAGCTTAGCGGATGGAACTAATGAAAAACTGTTTTTT.

The chain is built from TRBV6-1 and TRBJ1-5, with TRBD1 matching 9 bases. The CDR3 extends over 16 amino acids. Germline lookup yields CDR1 MNHNS and CDR2 SASEGT. Trimming removed 2 bases from V and 6 bases from J; junction bases left unmatched: 8. This chain's CDR3 is CASSEWGQGTGQPQHF. The CDR3 DNA follows: TGTGCCAGCAGTGAATGGGGACAGGGTACAGGTCAGCCCCAGCATTTT.

This chain connects TRBV18 to TRBJ2-2; 12 bases agree with TRBD2. The ends lost 4 bases at V and 3 bases at J; junction bases unmatched: 3. The CDR3 length is 16 residues. The germline V gene has CDR1 KGHSH and CDR2 LQKENI. The CDR3 DNA reads TGTGCCAGCTCACTATGGACTAGCGGGGACACCGGGGAGCTGTTTTTT. Translated: CASSLWTSGDTGELFF. The variable domain in full, completed from reference TRBV18 and TRBJ2-2, reads NAGVMQNPRHLVRRRGQEARLRCSPMKGHSHVYWYRQLPEEGLKFMVYLQKENIIDESGMPKERFSAEFPKEGPSILRIQQVVRGDSAAYFCASSLWTSGDTGELFFGEGSRLTVL.

The chain's CDR3 is CASSQGVGNTGELFF. The CDR3 DNA is TGCGCCAGCAGCCAAGGGGTCGGCAACACCGGGGAGCTGTTTTTT. The chain carries TRBV4-1 and TRBJ2-2; no clear D. Looked up from germline, CDR1 is MGHRA and CDR2 is YSYEKL. The CDR3 has 15 amino acids. Trimming removed 1 base at V and 2 bases at J, with 8 bases between.

J is TRBJ1-5 and V is TRBV5-1; D unclear. CDR1 and CDR2 from the germline V gene are SGHRS and YFSETQ. The CDR3 totals 13 residues. The ends were cut back, 2 bases at V and 5 bases at J, with 8 bases in the middle. The CDR3 region has the DNA TGCGCCAGCAGCTTCGGCGGAGATCAGCCCCAGCATTTT. Protein sequence: CASSFGGDQPQHF.

This rearrangement joins TRBV29-1 to TRBJ2-5, with D perhaps matching TRBD1 (5 bases). The CDR3 sequence is 11 residues long. Trimming took 3 bases from V and 6 from J, leaving 8 bases between them. The germline V gene encodes CDR1 SQVTM and CDR2 ANQGSEA. The CDR3 sequence: CSVDRVKTQYF. In DNA form, the CDR3 reads TGCAGCGTTGACAGGGTAAAGACCCAGTACTTC. Variable domain in full (rest from reference TRBV29-1 and TRBJ2-5): SAVISQKPSRDICQRGTSLTIQCQVDSQVTMMFWYRQQPGQSLTLIATANQGSEATYESGFVIDKFPISRPNLTFSTLTVSNMSPEDSSIYLCSVDRVKTQYFGPGTRLLVL.

This sequence joins TRBV7-9 and TRBJ1-1, with D tentatively TRBD1 (6 bases). V dropped 1 base and J dropped 1 base, with 7 bases sitting between them. Germline CDR1 reads SEHNR; CDR2 reads FQNEAQ (reference sequence). The CDR3 is made up of 14 amino acids. DNA of the CDR3: TGTGCCAGCAGCTTAGGGGGGCCGAACACTGAAGCTTTCTTT. Residues: CASSLGGPNTEAFF. Supplemented by reference TRBV7-9 and TRBJ1-1, the full variable domain reads DTGVSQNPRHKITKRGQNVTFRCDPISEHNRLYWYRQTLGQGPEFLTYFQNEAQLEKSRLLSDRFSAERPKGSFSTLEIQRTEQGDSAMYLCASSLGGPNTEAFFGQGTRLTVV.

The J gene is TRBJ2-5, the V gene TRBV3-1 (or the pseudogene TRBV3-2); 8 bases match TRBD2. V lost 4 bases and J lost 5; bases outside the gene matches: 3. Germline lookup yields CDR1 LGHDT and CDR2 YNNKEL (reference sequence). CDR3 length equals 13 residues. CDR3 loop: CASSLSGVETQYF. In nucleotides, the CDR3 is TGTGCCAGCAGCCTTAGCGGGGTGGAGACCCAGTACTTC.

The CDR3 loop reads CASSFSGSTEAFF. The CDR3, as DNA: TGTGCCAGCAGCTTCTCAGGGTCTACTGAAGCTTTCTTT. The gene calls are TRBV7-3 and TRBJ1-1; D might be TRBD1 (5 bases). There are 13 residues in the CDR3. The ends were cut back, 3 bases at V and 5 bases at J, with 10 bases in the middle. CDR1 and CDR2 from the germline V gene are SGHTA and FQGTGA.

V usage is TRBV7-9 and J usage is TRBJ1-4; maybe TRBD1 (6 bases). Trimming shortened V by 5 bases and J by 7 bases, and 14 bases separated the two germline ends. The germline V gene has CDR1 SEHNR and CDR2 FQNEAQ (reference sequence). CDR3 length: 14 residues. In DNA form, the CDR3 reads TGTGCCAGCAGCCAATCGGGGGCGGGTGAAAAACTGTTTTTT. It specifies CASSQSGAGEKLFF.

V usage is TRBV6-1 and J usage is TRBJ1-5, with D tentatively TRBD1 (6 bases). V dropped 0 bases and J dropped 5 bases, with 14 bases sitting between them. Germline lookup yields CDR1 MNHNS and CDR2 SASEGT. CDR3 length: 16 residues. Here the CDR3 reads CASSEARGAGDQPQHF. CDR3 coding DNA: TGTGCCAGCAGTGAAGCCCGGGGGGCCGGGGATCAGCCCCAGCATTTT.

The rearrangement uses TRBV6-1 and TRBJ1-2; 9 nucleotides line up with TRBD1. The ends lost 4 bases at V and 10 bases at J; junction bases unmatched: 19. The CDR3 spans 17 residues. Germline CDR1 and CDR2: MNHNS and SASEGT. CDR3 loop: CASSGGTGLITIRSYTF. CDR3 bases: TGTGCCAGCAGTGGCGGGACAGGGCTCATTACGATCCGGTCCTACACCTTC.

The chain employs TRBV27 and TRBJ2-7, with 7 bases fitting TRBD2. With V trimmed by 10 bases and J by 7 bases, 7 bases remained unmatched. Germline assignment: CDR1 MNHEY and CDR2 SMNVEV (reference sequence). The CDR3 is 11 amino acids. The CDR3 loop is CAIRGGGEQYF. In nucleotides, the CDR3 is TGTGCCATACGTGGGGGAGGGGAGCAGTACTTC.

This chain uses TRBV28 with TRBJ1-4, with D unclear. The germline V gene encodes CDR1 MDHEN and CDR2 SYDVKM. The CDR3 is made up of 14 amino acids. Deletions cut 2 bases from V and 8 bases from J, with 12 bases between. DNA for the CDR3: TGTGCCAGCAGTTTAACCGGGGAAGGAGAAAAACTGTTTTTT. It encodes CASSLTGEGEKLFF. Complete variable domain (other parts from reference TRBV28 and TRBJ1-4): DVKVTQSSRYLVKRTGEKVFLECVQDMDHENMFWYRQDPGLGLRLIYFSYDVKMKEKGDIPEGYSVSREKKERFSLILESASTNQTSMYLCASSLTGEGEKLFFGSGTQLSVL.

The DNA for the CDR3 is TGTGCCACCAGTGATTTAGGGGGACAGGGTGAGACCCAGTACTTC. Translation: CATSDLGGQGETQYF. This chain connects TRBV24-1 to TRBJ2-5; 9 bases agree with TRBD1. V dropped 1 base and J dropped 5; count of bases not matched to a gene: 4. Germline V lookup: CDR1 KGHDR, CDR2 SFDVKD. The CDR3 sequence is 15 residues long.